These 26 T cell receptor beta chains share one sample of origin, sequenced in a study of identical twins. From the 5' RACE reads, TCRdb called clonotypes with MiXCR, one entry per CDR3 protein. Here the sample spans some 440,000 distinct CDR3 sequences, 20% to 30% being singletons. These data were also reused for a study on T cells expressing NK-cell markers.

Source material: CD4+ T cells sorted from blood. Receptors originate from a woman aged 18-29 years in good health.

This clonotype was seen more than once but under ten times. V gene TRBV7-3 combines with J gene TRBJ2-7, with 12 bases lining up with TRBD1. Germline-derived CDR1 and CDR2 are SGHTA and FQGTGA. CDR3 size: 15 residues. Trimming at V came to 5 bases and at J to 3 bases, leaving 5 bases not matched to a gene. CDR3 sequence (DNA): TGTGCCAGCAGCCCGGGGACAGGGGGCATCTACGAGCAGTACTTC. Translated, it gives CASSPGTGGIYEQYF.

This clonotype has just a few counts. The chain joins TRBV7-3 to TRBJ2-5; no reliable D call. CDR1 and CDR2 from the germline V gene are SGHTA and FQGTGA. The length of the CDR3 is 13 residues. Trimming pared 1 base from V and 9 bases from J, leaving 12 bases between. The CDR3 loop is CASSLNGGLSQYF. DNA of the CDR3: TGTGCCAGCAGCTTAAACGGCGGTTTGTCCCAGTACTTC.

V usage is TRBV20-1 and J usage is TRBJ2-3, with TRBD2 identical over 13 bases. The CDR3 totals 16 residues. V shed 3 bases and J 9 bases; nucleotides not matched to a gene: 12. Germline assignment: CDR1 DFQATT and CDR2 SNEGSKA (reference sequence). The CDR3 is CSARGPGLAGPRTQYF. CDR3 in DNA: TGCAGTGCTAGGGGGCCGGGACTAGCGGGACCACGAACGCAGTATTTT.

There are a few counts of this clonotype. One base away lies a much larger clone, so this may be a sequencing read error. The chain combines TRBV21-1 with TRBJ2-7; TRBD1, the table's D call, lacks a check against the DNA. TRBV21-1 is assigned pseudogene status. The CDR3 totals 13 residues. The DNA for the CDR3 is TGTGCCAGCAGCCGGGACAGGACCTACGAGCAGTACTTC. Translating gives CASSRDRTYEQYF.

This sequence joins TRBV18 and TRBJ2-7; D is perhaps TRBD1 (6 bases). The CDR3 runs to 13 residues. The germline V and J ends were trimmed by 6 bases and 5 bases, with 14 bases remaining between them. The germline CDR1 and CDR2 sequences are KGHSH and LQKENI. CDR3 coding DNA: TGTGCCAGCTCCCTAACTAGGGACAACGAGCAGTACTTC. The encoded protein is CASSLTRDNEQYF.

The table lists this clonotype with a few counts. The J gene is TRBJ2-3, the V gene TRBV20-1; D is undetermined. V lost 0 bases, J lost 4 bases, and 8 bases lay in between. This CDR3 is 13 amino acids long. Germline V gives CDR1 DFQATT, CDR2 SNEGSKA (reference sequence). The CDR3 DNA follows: TGCAGTGCTAGAGATCATGAGTCAGATACGCAGTATTTT. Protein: CSARDHESDTQYF.

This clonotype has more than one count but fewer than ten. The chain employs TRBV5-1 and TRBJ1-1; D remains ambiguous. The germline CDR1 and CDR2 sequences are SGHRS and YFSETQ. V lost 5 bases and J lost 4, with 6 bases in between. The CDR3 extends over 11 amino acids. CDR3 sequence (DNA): TGCGCCAGCAGAGTGGGCACTGAAGCTTTCTTT. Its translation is CASRVGTEAFF.

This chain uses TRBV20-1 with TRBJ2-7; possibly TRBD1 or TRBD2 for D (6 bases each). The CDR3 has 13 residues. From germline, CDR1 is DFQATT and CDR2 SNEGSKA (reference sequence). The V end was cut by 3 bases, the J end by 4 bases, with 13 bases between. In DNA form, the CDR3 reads TGCAGTGCTAGCGGGGGCCGAGATTACGAGCAGTACTTC. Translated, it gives CSASGGRDYEQYF.

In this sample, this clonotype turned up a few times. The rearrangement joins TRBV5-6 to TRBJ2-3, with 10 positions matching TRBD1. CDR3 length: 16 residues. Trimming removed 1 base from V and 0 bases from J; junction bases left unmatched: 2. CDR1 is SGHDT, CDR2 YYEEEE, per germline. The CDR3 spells CASSLLGQGSTDTQYF. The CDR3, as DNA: TGTGCCAGCAGCTTGCTGGGACAGGGGAGCACAGATACGCAGTATTTT.

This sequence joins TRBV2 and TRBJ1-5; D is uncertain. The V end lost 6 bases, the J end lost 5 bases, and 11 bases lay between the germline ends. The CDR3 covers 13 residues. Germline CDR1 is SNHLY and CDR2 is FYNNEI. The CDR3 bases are TGTGCCAGCAGAATGGAGGAAGATCAGCCCCAGCATTTT. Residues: CASRMEEDQPQHF.

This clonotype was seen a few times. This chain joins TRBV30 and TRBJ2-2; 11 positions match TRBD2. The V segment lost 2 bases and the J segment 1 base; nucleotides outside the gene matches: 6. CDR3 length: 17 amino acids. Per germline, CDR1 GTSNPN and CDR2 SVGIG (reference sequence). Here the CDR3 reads CAWSRPGLAVNTGELFF. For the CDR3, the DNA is TGTGCCTGGAGTCGACCGGGACTAGCGGTGAACACCGGGGAGCTGTTTTTT.

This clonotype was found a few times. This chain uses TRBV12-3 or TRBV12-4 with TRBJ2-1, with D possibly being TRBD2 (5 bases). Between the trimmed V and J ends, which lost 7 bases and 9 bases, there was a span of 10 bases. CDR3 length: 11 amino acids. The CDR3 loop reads CASTQAGEQFF. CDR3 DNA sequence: TGTGCCAGCACCCAGGCGGGTGAGCAGTTCTTC.

CDR3 sequence (DNA): TGCGCCAGCAGCCAGCTTGGACAGGGCGGGGAGCAGTACTTC. Protein: CASSQLGQGGEQYF. This chain uses TRBV4-3 with TRBJ2-7; 8 bases are shared with TRBD1. Germline CDR1 and CDR2: LGHNA and YSLEER. CDR3 length: 14 residues. V lost 3 bases, J lost 7 bases, and 8 bases stayed unmatched.

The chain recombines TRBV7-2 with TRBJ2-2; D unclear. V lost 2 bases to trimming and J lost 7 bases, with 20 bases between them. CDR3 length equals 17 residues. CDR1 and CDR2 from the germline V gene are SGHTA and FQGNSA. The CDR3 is CASSLRASTSASGELFF. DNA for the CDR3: TGTGCCAGCAGCTTAAGAGCTTCGACTTCCGCAAGCGGGGAGCTGTTTTTT.

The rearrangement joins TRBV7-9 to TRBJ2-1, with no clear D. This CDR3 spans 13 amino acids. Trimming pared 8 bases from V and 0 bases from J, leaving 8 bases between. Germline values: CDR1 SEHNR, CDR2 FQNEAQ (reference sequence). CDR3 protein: CASGRTSYNEQFF. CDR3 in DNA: TGTGCCAGCGGACGAACCTCCTACAATGAGCAGTTCTTC.

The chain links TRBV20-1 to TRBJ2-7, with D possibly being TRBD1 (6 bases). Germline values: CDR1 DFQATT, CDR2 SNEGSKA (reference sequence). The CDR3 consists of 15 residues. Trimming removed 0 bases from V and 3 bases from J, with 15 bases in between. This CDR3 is CSARDLNGGGYEQYF. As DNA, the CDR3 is TGCAGTGCTAGAGATTTAAATGGGGGCGGCTACGAGCAGTACTTC.

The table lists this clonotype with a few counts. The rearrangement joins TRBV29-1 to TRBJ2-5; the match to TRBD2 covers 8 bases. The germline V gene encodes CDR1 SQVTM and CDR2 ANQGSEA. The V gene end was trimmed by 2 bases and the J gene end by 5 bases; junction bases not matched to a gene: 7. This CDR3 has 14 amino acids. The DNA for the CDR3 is TGCAGCGTTGAATCAGCGGGAGTACGGGAGACCCAGTACTTC. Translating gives CSVESAGVRETQYF.

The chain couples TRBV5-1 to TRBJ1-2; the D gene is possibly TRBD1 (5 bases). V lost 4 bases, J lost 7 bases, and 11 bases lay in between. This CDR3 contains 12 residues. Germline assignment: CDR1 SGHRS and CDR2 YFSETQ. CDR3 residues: CASSQSGSGYTF. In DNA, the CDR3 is TGCGCCAGCAGCCAATCAGGGAGTGGCTACACCTTC.

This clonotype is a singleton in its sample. The CDR3 DNA follows: TGTGCCAGCAGTTTAGACCTGACCTCCTACGAGCAGTACTTC. Translation: CASSLDLTSYEQYF. The V call is TRBV12-3 or TRBV12-4, the J call TRBJ2-7; D unresolved. With 1 base removed from V and 0 bases from J, the gap between germline ends came to 7 bases. This CDR3 is built from 14 residues.

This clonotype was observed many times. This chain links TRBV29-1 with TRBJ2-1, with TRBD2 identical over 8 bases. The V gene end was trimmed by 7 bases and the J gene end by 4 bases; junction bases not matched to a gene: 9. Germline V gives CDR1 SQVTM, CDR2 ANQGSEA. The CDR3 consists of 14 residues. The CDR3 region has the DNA TGCAGCGCTACTGGACTAGCAACATACAATGAGCAGTTCTTC. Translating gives CSATGLATYNEQFF.

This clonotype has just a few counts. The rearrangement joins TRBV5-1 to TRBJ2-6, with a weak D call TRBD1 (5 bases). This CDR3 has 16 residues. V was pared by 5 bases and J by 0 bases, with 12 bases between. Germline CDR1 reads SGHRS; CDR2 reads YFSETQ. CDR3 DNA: TGCGCCAGCAGGGGGCAGGTCAACTCTGGGGCCAACGTCCTGACTTTC. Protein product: CASRGQVNSGANVLTF.

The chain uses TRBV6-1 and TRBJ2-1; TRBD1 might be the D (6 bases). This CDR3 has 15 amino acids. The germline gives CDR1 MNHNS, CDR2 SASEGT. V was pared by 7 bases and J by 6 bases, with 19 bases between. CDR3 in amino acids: CASKKGQSRVNEQFF. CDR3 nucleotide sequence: TGTGCCAGCAAGAAAGGACAGTCCAGGGTCAATGAGCAGTTCTTC.

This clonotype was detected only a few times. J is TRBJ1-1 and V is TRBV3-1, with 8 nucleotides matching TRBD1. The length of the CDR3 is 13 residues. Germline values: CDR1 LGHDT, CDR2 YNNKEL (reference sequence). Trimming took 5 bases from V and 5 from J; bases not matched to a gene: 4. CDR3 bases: TGTGCCAGCAGCACGACAGGGGATACTGAAGCTTTCTTT. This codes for CASSTTGDTEAFF. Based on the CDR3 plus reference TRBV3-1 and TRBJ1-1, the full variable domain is DTAVSQTPKYLVTQMGNDKSIKCEQNLGHDTMYWYKQDSKKFLKIMFSYNNKELIINETVPNRFSPKSPDKAHLNLHINSLELGDSAVYFCASSTTGDTEAFFGQGTRLTVV.

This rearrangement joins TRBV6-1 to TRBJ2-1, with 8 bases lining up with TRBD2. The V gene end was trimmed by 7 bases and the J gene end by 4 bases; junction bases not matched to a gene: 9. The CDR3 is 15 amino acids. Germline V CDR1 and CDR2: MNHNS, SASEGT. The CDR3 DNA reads TGTGCCAGCACCCTCAGCGGGGGCATATACAATGAGCAGTTCTTC. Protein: CASTLSGGIYNEQFF.

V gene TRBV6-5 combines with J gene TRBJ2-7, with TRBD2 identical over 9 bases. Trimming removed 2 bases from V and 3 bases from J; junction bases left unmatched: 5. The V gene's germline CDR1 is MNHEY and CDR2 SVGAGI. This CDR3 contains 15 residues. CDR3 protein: CASSYGASGVYEQYF. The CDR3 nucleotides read TGTGCCAGCAGTTACGGGGCTAGCGGGGTCTACGAGCAGTACTTC.

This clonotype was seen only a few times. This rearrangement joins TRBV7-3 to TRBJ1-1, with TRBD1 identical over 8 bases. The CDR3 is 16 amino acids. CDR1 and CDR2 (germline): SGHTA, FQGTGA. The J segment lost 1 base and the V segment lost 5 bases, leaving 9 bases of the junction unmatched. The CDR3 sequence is CASSPLRGQRNTEAFF. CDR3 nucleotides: TGTGCCAGCAGCCCCCTCAGGGGGCAAAGGAACACTGAAGCTTTCTTT. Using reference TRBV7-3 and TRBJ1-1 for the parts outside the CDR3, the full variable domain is GAGVSQTPSNKVTEKGKYVELRCDPISGHTALYWYRQSLGQGPEFLIYFQGTGAADDSGLPNDRFFAVRPEGSVSTLKIQRTERGDSAVYLCASSPLRGQRNTEAFFGQGTRLTVV.